This TCR beta chain is from a study of OX40 agonist ivuxolimab in advanced cancers. At the level of the study: Participants averaged approximately 61 years of age (range about 23 to 79) and were around 80% male.

Sequenced by immunoSEQ multiplex PCR; TCRdb stores in-frame clones only, minus some. The data contain 60,000 to 80,000 clones, roughly 87% of them singletons. This CDR3 is built from 15 residues. V was pared by 0 bases and J by 1 base, with 10 bases between. Germline V lookup: CDR1 SGHRS, CDR2 YFSETQ. This clone was found once. The TCR originated in an adult with an advanced solid tumor such as melanoma, head and neck, liver or kidney cancer. Here the sequenced sample was CD4+ or CD8+ T cells sorted from blood, taken in a trial of the OX40 agonist ivuxolimab. The chain joins TRBV5-1 to TRBJ1-1, with D unresolved. CDR3 residues: CASSLVGIRNTEAFF. CDR3 in DNA: TGCGCCAGCAGCTTGGTCGGTATTCGGAACACTGAAGCTTTCTTT.